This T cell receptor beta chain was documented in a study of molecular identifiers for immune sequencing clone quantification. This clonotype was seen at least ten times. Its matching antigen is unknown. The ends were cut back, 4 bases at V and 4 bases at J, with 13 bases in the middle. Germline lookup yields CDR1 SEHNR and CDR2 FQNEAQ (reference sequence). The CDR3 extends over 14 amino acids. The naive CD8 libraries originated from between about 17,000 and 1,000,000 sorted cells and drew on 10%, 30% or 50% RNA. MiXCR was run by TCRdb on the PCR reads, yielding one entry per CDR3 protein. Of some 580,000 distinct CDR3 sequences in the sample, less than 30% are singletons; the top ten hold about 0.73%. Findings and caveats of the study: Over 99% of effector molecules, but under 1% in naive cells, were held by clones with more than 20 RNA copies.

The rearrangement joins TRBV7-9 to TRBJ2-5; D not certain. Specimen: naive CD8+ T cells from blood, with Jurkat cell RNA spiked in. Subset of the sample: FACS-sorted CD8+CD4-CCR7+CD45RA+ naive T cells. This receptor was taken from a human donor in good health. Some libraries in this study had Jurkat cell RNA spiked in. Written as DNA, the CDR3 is TGTGCCAGCAGCTCCCCCCCGGCTGGAGAGACCCAGTACTTC. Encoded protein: CASSSPPAGETQYF.